The clone carrying this T cell receptor (beta chain) came up a few times. The antigen remains undetermined. One junction end does not reproduce the germline sequence, and a read error may be involved. TCRdb fed the 5' RACE reads into MiXCR, producing one record per CDR3 protein. The sample includes hundreds of thousands of distinct CDR3 sequences, about 9.4% of them seen just once. The sample comes from a study of identical twins. This CDR3 comprises 14 residues. The V gene's germline CDR1 is SGHVS and CDR2 FNYEAQ. General study findings and limits: Its conclusions, products of cross-sectional statistical analysis, did not come from following the same donors. Zero-insertion analyses could be partly confounded by invariant MAIT and iNKT cells.

This sample also belongs to another study, concerning yellow fever vaccine responses in identical twins.

The chain couples TRBV7-6 to TRBJ1-5; no reliable D call. The specimen was PBMCs. The receptor's source is a woman aged 18 to 35 in good health. CDR3 region: CASSLGTANHPQHF. The CDR3 DNA sequence: TGTGCCAGCAGCTTAGGGACGGCCAATCATCCCCAGCATTTT.